This TCR beta chain was captured by sequencing in a study of T cell changes during pregnancy in multiple sclerosis. The data were produced by immunoSEQ multiplex PCR, yet TCRdb's version contains in-frame clones alone and is incomplete. The repertoire includes about 64,000 clones, over 85% of them detected once, and 1.4% sits in the top ten. Sequences were derived from peripheral blood, sampled in the second trimester of pregnancy. This receptor was identified in a female donor with multiple sclerosis, enrolled in a pregnancy study.

CDR3: CASSEREGDQETQYF. CDR3 bases: TGTGCCAGCAGCGAGAGAGAAGGGGACCAAGAGACCCAGTACTTC. The chain carries TRBV9 and TRBJ2-5; D is perhaps TRBD1 (5 bases). This CDR3 comprises 15 residues. Trimming took off 3 bases at V and 0 bases at J, with 12 bases between the two ends. Germline V gene sequence: CDR1 SGDLS, CDR2 YYNGEE.